A single sample is the source of the 18 T cell receptor beta chains below, sequenced in a study of radiation and T cells in renal cell carcinoma. Data came from immunoSEQ multiplex PCR; TCRdb stores just in-frame clones and leaves some out. The repertoire includes over 9,000 clones, roughly 67% of them detected once, and roughly 15% sits in the top ten. Treatment in this sample: treatment-naive control, cytoreductive nephrectomy. This specimen was tumor tissue, taken from a patient whose treatment was nephrectomy without radiotherapy. The source of these receptors is a man in his 60s with renal cell carcinoma.

The rearrangement uses TRBV29-1 and TRBJ2-3; D ambiguous. Trimming cost V 4 bases and J 5 bases, with 10 bases left between them. Germline values: CDR1 SQVTM, CDR2 ANQGSEA. This CDR3 is 12 amino acids long. This CDR3 reads CSVVGTGDTQYF. CDR3 nucleotide sequence: TGCAGCGTTGTTGGTACCGGAGATACGCAGTATTTT.

The chain has TRBV27 and TRBJ2-7; no clear D gene. This CDR3 spans 14 amino acids. V gave up 3 bases and J gave up 2 bases, with 11 bases separating them. Germline V gene data show CDR1 as MNHEY and CDR2 as SMNVEV (reference sequence). Here the CDR3 DNA reads TGTGCCAGCAGTTTGTCTGCTAGAGCCTACGAGCAGTACTTC. Translated, it gives CASSLSARAYEQYF.

This clone was recorded a few times. The chain uses TRBV6-4 and TRBJ2-2; D unresolved. V was clipped by 2 bases and J by 0 bases, with 1 base between them. The CDR3 runs 13 residues. Germline V gene lookup returns CDR1 MRHNA and CDR2 SNTAGT. CDR3 residues: CASSDTNTGELFF. The CDR3 DNA is TGTGCCAGCAGTGACACGAACACCGGGGAGCTGTTTTTT.

CDR3 loop: CASSLSVPYEQYF. In nucleotides, the CDR3 is TGTGCCAGCAGCTTATCGGTTCCCTACGAGCAGTACTTC. The chain joins TRBV7-9 to TRBJ2-7; D gene unclear. Per germline, CDR1 SEHNR and CDR2 FQNEAQ (reference sequence). V shed 2 bases and J shed 2 bases, with 7 bases lying between them. This CDR3 is 13 amino acids long.

This rearrangement joins TRBV5-1 to TRBJ2-1, with 12 bases aligning to TRBD2. CDR3 length equals 17 residues. J was trimmed by 3 bases and V by 0 bases; bases with no gene match: 4. The germline V gene has CDR1 SGHRS and CDR2 YFSETQ. CDR3: CASSLDTSGRNYNEQFF. The DNA of the CDR3 is TGCGCCAGCAGCTTGGATACTAGCGGGAGGAACTACAATGAGCAGTTCTTC.

V and J are TRBV6-6 and TRBJ2-1; D uncertain. V shed 5 bases and J shed 2 bases, with 10 bases lying between them. The CDR3 contains 14 residues. CDR1 and CDR2 (germline): MNHNY, SVGAGI (reference sequence). CDR3 DNA: TGTGCCAGCAGTCCCCCGACGGCCTACAATGAGCAGTTCTTC. It is translated as CASSPPTAYNEQFF.

This clone was observed a handful of times. J is TRBJ1-2 and V is TRBV28; D remains unclear. Looked up from germline, CDR1 is MDHEN and CDR2 is SYDVKM. V lost 2 bases and J 6 bases, leaving 10 bases between the germline ends. This CDR3 spans 13 amino acids. The CDR3 bases are TGTGCCAGCAGTTTAGGTCATGGCAATGGCTACACCTTC. This translates into CASSLGHGNGYTF.

The chain combines TRBV6-6 with TRBJ1-1; D perhaps matches TRBD1 (5 bases). The CDR3 sequence is 15 residues long. Germline V gene sequence: CDR1 MNHNY, CDR2 SVGAGI (reference sequence). Trimming took off 0 bases at V and 4 bases at J, with 12 bases between the two ends. In DNA form, the CDR3 reads TGTGCCAGCAGTTACTCGAGGGAGAGGGGCACTGAAGCTTTCTTT. Its protein is CASSYSRERGTEAFF.

This clone is categorized as medium-sized. V usage is TRBV4-1 and J usage is TRBJ1-5; 7 bases are a match to TRBD1. CDR1 and CDR2 from the germline V gene are MGHRA and YSYEKL. The CDR3 loop spans 14 amino acids. J lost 4 bases, V lost 2 bases, and 2 bases had no gene match. CDR3 DNA sequence: TGCGCCAGCAGCCAACACAGGGGTAATCAGCCCCAGCATTTT. It codes for CASSQHRGNQPQHF.

This clone was picked up one time. The chain recombines TRBV19 with TRBJ2-7; weak D call: TRBD2 (6 bases). The V gene lost 8 bases and the J gene lost 7 bases, with 15 bases spanning the gap. There are 12 residues in the CDR3. From germline, CDR1 is LNHDA and CDR2 SQIVND (reference sequence). This CDR3 is CASGGTAREQYF. CDR3 sequence (DNA): TGTGCCAGTGGGGGGACTGCGAGGGAGCAGTACTTC.

The chain recombines TRBV7-2 with TRBJ2-1; D is undetermined. The germline gives CDR1 SGHTA, CDR2 FQGNSA. This CDR3 region has 13 residues. Trimming pared 5 bases from V and 8 bases from J, leaving 13 bases between. CDR3 sequence: CASSLLYPHEQFF. The CDR3 DNA follows: TGTGCCAGCAGCCTCCTCTACCCCCATGAGCAGTTCTTC.

This clone was counted a few times. V usage is TRBV7-6 and J usage is TRBJ2-1; 12 bases align to TRBD2. There are 16 residues in the CDR3. The V and J ends lost 5 bases and 8 bases, in that order; junction bases with no gene match: 10. CDR1 is SGHVS and CDR2 is FNYEAQ in the germline V gene. CDR3 coding DNA: TGTGCCAGCAGCCACCCTAGCGGGGGGGCCAAAGATGAGCAGTTCTTC. It encodes CASSHPSGGAKDEQFF.

This clone was seen only a few times. The J gene is TRBJ2-7, the V gene TRBV5-4; possible D gene TRBD2, 6 bases. The CDR3 loop spans 12 amino acids. V dropped 2 bases and J dropped 3 bases, with 6 bases sitting between them. The germline V gene encodes CDR1 SGHNT and CDR2 YYREEE (reference sequence). The chain's CDR3 is CASSFGGYEQYF. CDR3 nucleotides: TGTGCCAGCAGCTTCGGGGGCTACGAGCAGTACTTC.

This chain links TRBV7-6 with TRBJ2-3; 9 bases agree with TRBD2. The CDR3 spans 16 residues. V gave up 1 base and J gave up 1 base; unmatched junction bases: 3. The germline V gene has CDR1 SGHVS and CDR2 FNYEAQ. The chain's CDR3 is CASSLGVAGGTDTQYF. The CDR3 DNA is TGTGCCAGCAGCTTAGGTGTAGCGGGGGGCACAGATACGCAGTATTTT.

The chain combines TRBV6-5 with TRBJ2-7; D might be TRBD1 (6 bases). The V and J ends lost 5 bases and 3 bases respectively, with 14 bases between them. From germline, CDR1 is MNHEY and CDR2 SVGAGI. This CDR3 contains 14 residues. DNA for the CDR3: TGTGCCAGCAGTCAGACAGGTTCGGGCTACGAGCAGTACTTC. Its translation: CASSQTGSGYEQYF.

The V and J genes are TRBV7-2 and TRBJ2-5; unclear D gene. Trimming took 4 bases from V and 1 from J, leaving 1 base between them. The germline CDR1 and CDR2 sequences are SGHTA and FQGNSA. The CDR3 runs to 11 residues. The CDR3: CASSSQETQYF. CDR3 in DNA: TGTGCCAGCAGCTCCCAAGAGACCCAGTACTTC.

This clone is labeled large. The chain is built from TRBV10-3 and TRBJ1-5, with D unresolved. Trimming pared 4 bases from V and 0 bases from J, leaving 7 bases between. CDR3 length: 14 amino acids. Germline V gene sequence: CDR1 ENHRY, CDR2 SYGVKD. The CDR3 DNA reads as TGTGCCATCAGTGCGTCACGTAGCAATCAGCCCCAGCATTTT. Translation gives CAISASRSNQPQHF.

The genes are TRBV30 and TRBJ2-7; D may correspond to TRBD1 or TRBD2 (5 bases each). CDR3 size: 11 residues. From germline, CDR1 is GTSNPN and CDR2 SVGIG (reference sequence). With 8 bases removed from V and 4 bases from J, the gap between germline ends came to 12 bases. The CDR3 protein is CAGAEGYEQYF. The CDR3 DNA is TGTGCCGGGGCCGAGGGTTACGAGCAGTACTTC.